These 19 T cell receptor beta chains were all obtained from the same sample, sequenced in a study of blood T cell repertoires in COVID-19. Clones were read by immunoSEQ multiplex PCR, and TCRdb kept only the in-frame ones, dropping some. This table has 15,000 to 20,000 clones, around 82% appearing once. The sample comprised peripheral blood. These receptors were collected from a man aged 40-49 years with active or convalescent COVID-19.

CDR3 residues: CSVEGLAGGRYEQYF. The CDR3 DNA is TGCAGCGTTGAAGGACTAGCGGGGGGCCGGTACGAGCAGTACTTC. The chain combines TRBV29-1 with TRBJ2-7, with 13 bases identical to TRBD2. The CDR3 sequence is 15 residues long. After removal of 1 base from V and 4 bases from J, the junction contained 4 bases not matched to a gene. Germline CDR1 and CDR2: SQVTM and ANQGSEA.

The chain is built from TRBV19 and TRBJ1-1; no clear D gene. There are 13 residues in the CDR3. Trimming removed 6 bases from V and 7 bases from J, with 15 bases in between. CDR1 and CDR2 from the germline V gene are LNHDA and SQIVND (reference sequence). CDR3 sequence (DNA): TGTGCCAGTAGCCCAACCCCGCGGGGTGAAGCTTTCTTT. This translates into CASSPTPRGEAFF.

This clone was seen once. V and J are TRBV30 and TRBJ1-2; D perhaps matches TRBD1 (5 bases). The germline V gene has CDR1 GTSNPN and CDR2 SVGIG (reference sequence). This CDR3 has 14 residues. V shed 4 bases and J shed 6 bases, with 18 bases lying between them. CDR3 DNA sequence: TGTGCCTGGATGGTGGGAAGGGGCGGTCATGGCTACACCTTC. It encodes CAWMVGRGGHGYTF.

The chain carries TRBV6-5 and TRBJ1-4; 9 nucleotides align to TRBD1. The CDR3 spans 15 residues. The J segment lost 7 bases and the V segment lost 7 bases, leaving 10 bases of the junction unmatched. Germline CDR1 and CDR2: MNHEY and SVGAGI. The CDR3 region has the DNA TGTGCCAGCACTACAACAGGGGGCATGGGTGAAAAACTGTTTTTT. It translates to CASTTTGGMGEKLFF.

This clone was seen a handful of times. V is TRBV19 and J is TRBJ1-5; D ambiguous. V lost 6 bases and J lost 3, with 18 bases in between. Germline loops: CDR1 LNHDA, CDR2 SQIVND (reference sequence). The CDR3 is 16 residues long. The CDR3 loop is CASSPTGGVINQPQHF. CDR3 nucleotide sequence: TGTGCCAGTAGCCCTACCGGAGGAGTTATCAATCAGCCCCAGCATTTT.

The V call is TRBV2, the J call TRBJ1-6; a possible D gene is TRBD1 (5 bases). Germline lookup yields CDR1 SNHLY and CDR2 FYNNEI. The CDR3 loop spans 15 amino acids. V was clipped by 4 bases and J by 10 bases, with 17 bases between them. The CDR3 DNA reads TGTGCCAGCAGTGGTTGGGGCCTCCAGGGATCACCCCTCCACTTT. It codes for CASSGWGLQGSPLHF.

A single count supports this clone. The chain carries TRBV30 and TRBJ1-1; D possibly corresponds to TRBD1 (5 bases). V lost 2 bases, J lost 1 base, and 17 bases lay in between. Germline V gives CDR1 GTSNPN, CDR2 SVGIG (reference sequence). This CDR3 is built from 16 residues. Here the CDR3 DNA reads TGTGCCTGGAGTTCACCGGGACGGGGGGGGAACACTGAAGCTTTCTTT. Translation: CAWSSPGRGGNTEAFF.

This clone has a handful of counts. J is TRBJ1-1 and V is TRBV5-5; 9 bases line up with TRBD1. Germline loops: CDR1 SGHKS, CDR2 YYEKEE (reference sequence). V gave up 0 bases and J gave up 6 bases; unmatched junction bases: 9. The CDR3 runs 16 residues. CDR3 in amino acids: CASSLDGTGYWSEAFF. As DNA, the CDR3 is TGTGCCAGCAGCTTGGACGGGACAGGGTATTGGTCTGAAGCTTTCTTT.

The chain is built from TRBV10-3 and TRBJ1-5, with 7 bases identical to TRBD1. The germline CDR1 and CDR2 sequences are ENHRY and SYGVKD. The CDR3 extends over 14 amino acids. With 10 bases clipped from V and 2 bases from J, the junction kept 8 bases outside the gene matches. CDR3 loop: CATLGQAGNQPQHF. The CDR3 DNA is TGTGCCACTCTCGGACAGGCGGGCAATCAGCCCCAGCATTTT.

The V gene is TRBV27, the J gene TRBJ2-7, with 10 bases aligning to TRBD1. There are 13 residues in the CDR3. Germline trimming cut 5 bases from V and 4 bases from J; bases unmatched to any gene: 2. Germline V lookup: CDR1 MNHEY, CDR2 SMNVEV (reference sequence). The chain's CDR3 is CASSRDRGYEQYF. In DNA form, the CDR3 reads TGTGCCAGCAGTCGGGACAGGGGTTACGAGCAGTACTTC.

The V and J genes are TRBV7-9 and TRBJ1-2; D call uncertain. The CDR3 contains 15 residues. V gave up 1 base and J gave up 6 bases, with 15 bases separating them. Germline assignment: CDR1 SEHNR and CDR2 FQNEAQ (reference sequence). The CDR3 nucleotides are TGTGCCAGCAGCTTAGGGGCCCCGGAGGGCAATGGCTACACCTTC. It encodes CASSLGAPEGNGYTF.

This sequence joins TRBV19 and TRBJ2-1; 9 bases align to TRBD2. V gave up 6 bases and J gave up 1 base; unmatched junction bases: 4. CDR3 length: 15 amino acids. Germline loops: CDR1 LNHDA, CDR2 SQIVND (reference sequence). CDR3 bases: TGTGCCAGTAGCCCGACTAGCGGATCCTACAATGAGCAGTTCTTC. Its protein product is CASSPTSGSYNEQFF.

The CDR3 protein is CASSDIMTGTQYF. CDR3 nucleotides: TGTGCCAGCAGCGATATAATGACAGGGACCCAGTACTTC. This chain links TRBV9 with TRBJ2-5, with TRBD1 as a possible D gene (6 bases). Germline CDR1 is SGDLS and CDR2 is YYNGEE. Trimming cost V 3 bases and J 7 bases, with 13 bases left between them. The CDR3 extends over 13 amino acids.

The CDR3 loop reads CASNPLGGRSGYTF. The CDR3 DNA reads TGTGCCAGCAACCCCTTAGGGGGAAGGAGTGGCTACACCTTC. The chain couples TRBV5-6 to TRBJ1-2; D is perhaps TRBD1 (6 bases). CDR3 size: 14 residues. Trimming removed 6 bases at V and 7 bases at J, with 19 bases between. Per the germline V gene, CDR1 is SGHDT and CDR2 is YYEEEE.

The V and J genes are TRBV6-5 and TRBJ1-1; the D gene is possibly TRBD1 (5 bases). Germline V CDR1 and CDR2: MNHEY, SVGAGI. The CDR3 contains 14 residues. Deletions cut 0 bases from V and 4 bases from J, with 9 bases between. The CDR3 region has the DNA TGTGCCAGCAGTTACTCGGACAAGGTCACTGAAGCTTTCTTT. This sequence encodes CASSYSDKVTEAFF.

The chain employs TRBV4-1 and TRBJ1-4; a possible D gene is TRBD1 (6 bases). Germline V gene sequence: CDR1 MGHRA, CDR2 YSYEKL. This CDR3 has 17 residues. V was trimmed by 4 bases and J by 1 base, leaving 16 bases between them. Written as DNA, the CDR3 is TGCGCCAGCAGCCGCCAGGGGAGGGGGGAAACTAATGAAAAACTGTTTTTT. It translates to CASSRQGRGETNEKLFF.

J is TRBJ1-1 and V is TRBV5-1, with D perhaps matching TRBD1 (5 bases). The CDR3 totals 15 residues. Looked up from germline, CDR1 is SGHRS and CDR2 is YFSETQ. The V and J ends lost 0 bases and 3 bases respectively, with 12 bases between them. The CDR3 region has the DNA TGCGCCAGCAGCTTGGCGCAGGGCGTCGACACTGAAGCTTTCTTT. This codes for CASSLAQGVDTEAFF.

The chain recombines TRBV6-5 with TRBJ1-2; 11 bases are a match to TRBD1. The germline V gene encodes CDR1 MNHEY and CDR2 SVGAGI. CDR3 length equals 15 residues. Trimming removed 5 bases from V and 3 bases from J; junction bases left unmatched: 5. The CDR3 protein is CASSPRDRGDYGYTF. The CDR3 nucleotides are TGTGCCAGCAGTCCCCGGGACAGGGGGGACTATGGCTACACCTTC.

This clone was counted between two and nine times. The chain employs TRBV2 and TRBJ1-5; 9 bases agree with TRBD1. Germline V gives CDR1 SNHLY, CDR2 FYNNEI. The CDR3 is made up of 16 amino acids. Trimming removed 4 bases from V and 2 bases from J; junction bases left unmatched: 6. The CDR3 region has the DNA TGTGCCAGCAGTGGGGGGGGACAGGGTGGCAATCAGCCCCAGCATTTT. Encoded protein: CASSGGGQGGNQPQHF.